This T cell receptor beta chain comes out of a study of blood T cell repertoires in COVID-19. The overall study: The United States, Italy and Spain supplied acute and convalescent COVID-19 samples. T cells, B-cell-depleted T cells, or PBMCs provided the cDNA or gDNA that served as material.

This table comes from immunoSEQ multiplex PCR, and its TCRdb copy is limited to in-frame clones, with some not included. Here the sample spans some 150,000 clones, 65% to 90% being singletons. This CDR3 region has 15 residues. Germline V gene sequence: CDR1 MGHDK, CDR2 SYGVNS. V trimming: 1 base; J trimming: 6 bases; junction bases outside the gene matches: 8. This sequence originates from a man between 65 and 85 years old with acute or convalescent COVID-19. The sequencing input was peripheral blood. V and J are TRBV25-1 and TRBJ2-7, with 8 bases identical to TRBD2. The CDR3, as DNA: TGTGCCAGCAGTGAATCGAGCGGAGCGGGAGTCGAGCAGTACTTC. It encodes CASSESSGAGVEQYF.